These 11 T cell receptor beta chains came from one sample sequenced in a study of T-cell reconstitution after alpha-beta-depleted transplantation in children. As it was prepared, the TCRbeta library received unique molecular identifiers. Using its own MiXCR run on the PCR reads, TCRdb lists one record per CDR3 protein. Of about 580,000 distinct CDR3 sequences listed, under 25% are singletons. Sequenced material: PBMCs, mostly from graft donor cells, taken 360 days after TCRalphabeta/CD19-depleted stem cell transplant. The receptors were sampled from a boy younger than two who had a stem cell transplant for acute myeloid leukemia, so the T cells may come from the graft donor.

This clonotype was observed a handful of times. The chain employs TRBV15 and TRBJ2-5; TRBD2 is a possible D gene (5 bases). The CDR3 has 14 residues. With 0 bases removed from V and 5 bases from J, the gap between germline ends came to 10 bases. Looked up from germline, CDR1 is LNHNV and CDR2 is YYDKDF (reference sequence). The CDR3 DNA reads TGTGCCACCAGCAGAGATCCCCGGGGTGAGACCCAGTACTTC. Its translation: CATSRDPRGETQYF.

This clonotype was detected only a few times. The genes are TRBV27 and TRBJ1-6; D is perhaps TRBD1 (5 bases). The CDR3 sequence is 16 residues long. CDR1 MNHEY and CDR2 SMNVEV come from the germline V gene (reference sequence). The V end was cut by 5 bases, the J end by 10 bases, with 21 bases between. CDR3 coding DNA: TGTGCCAGCAGTCCACAGGAAGGGAGGGAGCGGTCACCCCTCCACTTT. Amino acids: CASSPQEGRERSPLHF.

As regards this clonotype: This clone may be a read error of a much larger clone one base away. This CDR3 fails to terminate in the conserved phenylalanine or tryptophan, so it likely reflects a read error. The CDR3 coding sequence is TGTGCCAGCAGGGCCACTTCGAACGGCGGGGCGAACACTGAAGCTTTCTGT. It translates to CASRATSNGGANTEAFC. The V call is TRBV12-3 or TRBV12-4, the J call TRBJ1-1; tentative D call: TRBD1 (5 bases). The CDR3 contains 17 residues. V dropped 6 bases and J dropped 1 base, with 21 bases sitting between them.

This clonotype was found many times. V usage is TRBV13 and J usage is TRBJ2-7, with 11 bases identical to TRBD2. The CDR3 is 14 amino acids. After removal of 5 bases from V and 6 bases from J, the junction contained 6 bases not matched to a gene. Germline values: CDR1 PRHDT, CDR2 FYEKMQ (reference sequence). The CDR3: CASSVTLAGGEQYF. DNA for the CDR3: TGTGCCAGCAGCGTCACTCTAGCGGGGGGCGAGCAGTACTTC.

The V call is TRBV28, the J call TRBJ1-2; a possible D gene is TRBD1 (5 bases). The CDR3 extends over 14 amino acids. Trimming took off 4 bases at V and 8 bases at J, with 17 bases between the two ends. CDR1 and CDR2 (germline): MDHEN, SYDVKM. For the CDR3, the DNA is TGTGCCAGCAGTTCGCTGGGGGGGACTAGGGGCTACACCTTC. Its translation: CASSSLGGTRGYTF.

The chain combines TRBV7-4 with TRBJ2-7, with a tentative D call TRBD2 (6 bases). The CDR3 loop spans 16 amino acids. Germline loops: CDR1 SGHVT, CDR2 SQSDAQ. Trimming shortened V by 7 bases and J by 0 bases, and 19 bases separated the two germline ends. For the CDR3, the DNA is TGTGCCAGCATTTGCGGGGCAGGGCTTTTCTCCTACGAGCAGTACGTC. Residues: CASICGAGLFSYEQYV.

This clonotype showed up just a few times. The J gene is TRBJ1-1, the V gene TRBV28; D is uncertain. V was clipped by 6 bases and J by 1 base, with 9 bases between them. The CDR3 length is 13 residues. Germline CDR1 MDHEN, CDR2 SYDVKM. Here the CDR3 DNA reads TGTGCCAGCAGCCCTCCATGGAACACTGAAGCTTTCTTT. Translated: CASSPPWNTEAFF. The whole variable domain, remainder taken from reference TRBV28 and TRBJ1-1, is DVKVTQSSRYLVKRTGEKVFLECVQDMDHENMFWYRQDPGLGLRLIYFSYDVKMKEKGDIPEGYSVSREKKERFSLILESASTNQTSMYLCASSPPWNTEAFFGQGTRLTVV.

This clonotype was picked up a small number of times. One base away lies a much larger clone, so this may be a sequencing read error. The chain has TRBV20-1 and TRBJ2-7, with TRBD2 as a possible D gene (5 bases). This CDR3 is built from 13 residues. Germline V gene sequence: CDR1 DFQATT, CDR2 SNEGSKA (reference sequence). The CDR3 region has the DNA TGCAGTGCTAGTTACGGGGTTTTGGACGAGCGGTACTTC. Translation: CSASYGVLDERYF.

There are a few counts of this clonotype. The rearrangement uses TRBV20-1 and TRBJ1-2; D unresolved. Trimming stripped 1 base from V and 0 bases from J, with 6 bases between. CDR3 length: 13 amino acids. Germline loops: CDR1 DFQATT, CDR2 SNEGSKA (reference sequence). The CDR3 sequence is CSARAHPNYGYTF. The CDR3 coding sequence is TGCAGTGCTAGAGCCCACCCTAACTATGGCTACACCTTC.

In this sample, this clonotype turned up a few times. The CDR3 sequence is CASSNRGSGTDTQYF. In DNA, the CDR3 is TGTGCCAGCAGTAACAGGGGAAGCGGCACAGATACGCAGTATTTT. V usage is TRBV12-3 or TRBV12-4 and J usage is TRBJ2-3; TRBD1 matches 7 bases. V dropped 5 bases and J dropped 1; count of bases not matched to a gene: 6. CDR3 size: 15 residues.

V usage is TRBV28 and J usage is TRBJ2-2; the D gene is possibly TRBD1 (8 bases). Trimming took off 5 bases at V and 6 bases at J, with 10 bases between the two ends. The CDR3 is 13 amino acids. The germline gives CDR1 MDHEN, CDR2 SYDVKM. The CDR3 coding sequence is TGTGCCAGCAGTACAGGGGGGGCCGGGGAGCTGTTTTTT. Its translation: CASSTGGAGELFF.